The rows below give T cell receptor beta chains drawn from one sample of a study of T-cell memory formation after mild COVID-19. MiXCR, applied by TCRdb to the 5' RACE reads, yields one record per CDR3 protein. Among roughly 450,000 distinct CDR3 sequences listed, approximately 18% were seen once. The sequenced sample consisted of PBMCs or a T cell subset sorted from them (not recorded which). The receptors stem from a man younger than 35 who had mild COVID-19 (a few samples of this study predate the infection). Cell type and time point are not known. Both conserved end residues are part of each CDR3. The order of the fields is clone size, D gene, J gene, V gene, CDR3 DNA, CDR3 protein. A D gene is named only where the DNA matches it firmly. The listing skips clone size in some rows; elsewhere it reads once, few, many or a size class.

>many|NA|TRBJ2-1|TRBV5-1
TGCGCCAGCAGTCAACGGCGTCCGGGGGGCGACTGGGGGGATGAGCAGTTCTTC
CASSQRRPGGDWGDEQFF
>few|TRBD1|TRBJ2-5|TRBV20-1
TGCAGTGCTAGAGCCTCGACAGGGGTGGAGACCCAGTACTTC
CSARASTGVETQYF
>NA|TRBD1|TRBJ1-1|TRBV3-1
TGTGCCAGCAGCCAAGAGGCGCAGGGGGAGATTGGGTACACTGAAGCTTTCTTT
CASSQEAQGEIGYTEAFF
>NA|TRBD2|TRBJ2-7|TRBV7-2
TGTGCCAGCAGCTTAGTCGGGGGACTAGCGAGTAACTACGAGCAGTACTTC
CASSLVGGLASNYEQYF
>NA|NA|TRBJ1-2|TRBV4-1
TGCGCCAGCAGCCAAGATGGGAACAGCAACGGCTACACCTTC
CASSQDGNSNGYTF
>NA|NA|TRBJ1-1|TRBV12-3/TRBV12-4
TGTGCCAGCAGTTGGGGGTGGAACACTGAAGCTTTCTTT
CASSWGWNTEAFF
>NA|NA|TRBJ2-1|TRBV7-6
TGTGCCAGCGGATTTGACACGTGGAATGAGCAGTTCTTC
CASGFDTWNEQFF
>NA|TRBD2|TRBJ2-5|TRBV3-1
TGTGCCAGCAGCCCCCGGACTAGAAGAGAGACCCAGTACTTC
CASSPRTRRETQYF
>NA|TRBD1|TRBJ1-5|TRBV20-1
TGCAGTCTAGGGGGCATGGGTCAGCCCCAGCATTTT
CSLGGMGQPQHF
>NA|NA|TRBJ2-5|TRBV4-2
TGTGCCAGCAGCCACTTGCCGACGGATAAAGAGACCCAGTACTTC
CASSHLPTDKETQYF
>NA|NA|TRBJ2-5|TRBV10-3
TGTGCCATCAGGAGTCGGGCACGGGAGACCCAGTACTTC
CAIRSRARETQYF
>few|TRBD2|TRBJ2-7|TRBV12-3/TRBV12-4
TGTGCCAGCTGGGGGGGGTACGAGCAGTACTTC
CASWGGYEQYF
>NA|TRBD2|TRBJ2-1|TRBV9
TGTGCCAGCGGAGCGGCTAGCGGGAGGGATGAGCAGTTCTTC
CASGAASGRDEQFF
>few|NA|TRBJ1-1|TRBV5-1
TGCGCCAGCAGCATCTGGGGACAGAACACTGAAGCTTTCTTT
CASSIWGQNTEAFF
>NA|NA|TRBJ1-3|TRBV5-1
TGCGCCAGCAGCTCCGGGACGGCGGGAAACACCATATATTTT
CASSSGTAGNTIYF
>NA|NA|TRBJ1-6|TRBV6-6
TGTGCCAGCAGTTACCCAGTGTGGGACCTTAATTCACCCCTCCACTTT
CASSYPVWDLNSPLHF